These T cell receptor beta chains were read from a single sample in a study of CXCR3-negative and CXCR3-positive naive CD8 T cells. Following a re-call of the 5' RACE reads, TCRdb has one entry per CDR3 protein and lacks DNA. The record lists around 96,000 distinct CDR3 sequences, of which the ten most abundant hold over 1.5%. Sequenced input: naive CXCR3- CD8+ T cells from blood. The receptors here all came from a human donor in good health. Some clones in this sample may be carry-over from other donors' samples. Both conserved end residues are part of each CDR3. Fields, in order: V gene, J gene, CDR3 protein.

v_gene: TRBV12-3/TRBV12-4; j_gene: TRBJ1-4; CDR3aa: CASSPTGWKEKLFF
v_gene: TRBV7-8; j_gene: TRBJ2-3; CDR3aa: CATSDRFGTDTQYF
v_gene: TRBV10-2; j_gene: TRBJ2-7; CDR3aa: CASLDSYEQYF
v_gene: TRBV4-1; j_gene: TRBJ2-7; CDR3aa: CASSQDRNSYEQYF
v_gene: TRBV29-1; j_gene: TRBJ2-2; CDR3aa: CSVARIGENTGELFF
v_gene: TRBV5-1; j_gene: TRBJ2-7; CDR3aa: CASSFSPGYEQYF
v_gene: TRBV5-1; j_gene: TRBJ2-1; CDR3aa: CASSAGLAAGNEQFF
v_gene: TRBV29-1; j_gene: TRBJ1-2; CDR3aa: CSVDESTSYGYTF
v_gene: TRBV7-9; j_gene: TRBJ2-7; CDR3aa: CASSPTGTSGGSSIYEQYF
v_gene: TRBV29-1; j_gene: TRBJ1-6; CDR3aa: CSVPNEPKDSPLHF
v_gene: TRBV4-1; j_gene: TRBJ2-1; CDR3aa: CASSQPPPLAGASWDEQFF
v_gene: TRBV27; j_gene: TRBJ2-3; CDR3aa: CASSETFSGMADTQYF
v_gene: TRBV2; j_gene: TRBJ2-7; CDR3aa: CASSEPTSGGITWHEQYF
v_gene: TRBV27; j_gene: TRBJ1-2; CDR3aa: CASSPGQDTGLPNYGYTF
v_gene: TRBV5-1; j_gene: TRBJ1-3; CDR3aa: CASSLGRGLGPIYSGNTIYF
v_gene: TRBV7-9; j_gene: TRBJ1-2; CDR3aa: CASSPTGGANYGYTF
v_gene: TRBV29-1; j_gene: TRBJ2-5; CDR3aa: CSVVWDRHQETQYF
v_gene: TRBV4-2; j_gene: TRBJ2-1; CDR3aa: CASSQDPGGSYNEEFF
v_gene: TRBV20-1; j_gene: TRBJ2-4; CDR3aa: CSASLLAGDYDKNIQYF
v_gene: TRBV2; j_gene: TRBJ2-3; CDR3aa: CATLAGGDTQYF
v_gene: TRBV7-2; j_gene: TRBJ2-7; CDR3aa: CASSSRSSYEQYF
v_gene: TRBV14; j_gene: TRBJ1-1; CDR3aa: CASRDFGNTEAFF
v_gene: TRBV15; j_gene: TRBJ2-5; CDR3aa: CATSREGLAGETQYF
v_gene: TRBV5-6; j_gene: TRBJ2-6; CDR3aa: CASSPGPTGANVLTF
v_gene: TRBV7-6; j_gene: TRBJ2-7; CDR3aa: CASSLVEDSTSYEQYF
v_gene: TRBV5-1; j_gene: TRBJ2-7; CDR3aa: CASSPMGGSYEQYF
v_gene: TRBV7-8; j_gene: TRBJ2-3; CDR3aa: CASSLRRERGFDTQYF
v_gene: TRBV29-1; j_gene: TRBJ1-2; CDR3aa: CSVDVGDGNGYTF
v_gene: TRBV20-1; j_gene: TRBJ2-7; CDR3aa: CSAREGTTYEQYF
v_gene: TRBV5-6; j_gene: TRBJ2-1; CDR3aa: CASSLPGYNEQFF
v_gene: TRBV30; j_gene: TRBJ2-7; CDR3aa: CAWSVLSAYEQYF
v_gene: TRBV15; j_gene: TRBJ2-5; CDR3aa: CATSINRDRGAETQYF
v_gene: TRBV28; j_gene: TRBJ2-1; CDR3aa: CASSFSQELIYNEQFF
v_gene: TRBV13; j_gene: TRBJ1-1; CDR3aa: CASSPGGHTEGTEAFF
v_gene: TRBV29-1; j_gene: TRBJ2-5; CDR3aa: CSVDRLTGNQETQYF
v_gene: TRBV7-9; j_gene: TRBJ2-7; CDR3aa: CASSLLPQDYEQYF
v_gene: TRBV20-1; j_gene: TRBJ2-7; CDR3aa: CSARREGYEQYF
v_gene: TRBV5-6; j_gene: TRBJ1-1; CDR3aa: CACSGGLVTEAFF
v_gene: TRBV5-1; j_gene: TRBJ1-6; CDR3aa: CASSLKTDSSPLHF
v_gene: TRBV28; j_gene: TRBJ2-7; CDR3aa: CASSFVGGEQYF
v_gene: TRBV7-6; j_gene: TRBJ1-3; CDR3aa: CASSLGGTSGNTIYF
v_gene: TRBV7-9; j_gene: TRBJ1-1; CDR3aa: CASSLPTDRANTEAFF
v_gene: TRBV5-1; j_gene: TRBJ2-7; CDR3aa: CASSFGGSSYEQYF
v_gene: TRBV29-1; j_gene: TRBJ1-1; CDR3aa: CSVEVDSLEAFF
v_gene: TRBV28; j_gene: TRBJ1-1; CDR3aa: CASSPRTNTEAFF
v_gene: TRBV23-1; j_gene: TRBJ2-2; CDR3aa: CASSQLKGAACTGELFF
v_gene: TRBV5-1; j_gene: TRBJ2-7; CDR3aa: CASSFGSLSASEQYF